The rows below give T cell receptor beta chains drawn from one sample of a study of T cells in Graves' hyperthyroidism and ophthalmopathy. MiXCR, run by TCRdb on the multiplex PCR reads, gives a single entry per CDR3 protein. The sample yields 400,000 to 550,000 distinct CDR3 sequences, around 22% seen once. The specimen sequenced was blood. Receptor source: a woman between 25 and 40 years old with Graves' ophthalmopathy. CDR3s leave out the opening cysteine and the closing phenylalanine or tryptophan. D genes are given only for firm matches.

d_call,v_call,j_call,cdr3_aa
.,TRBV28,TRBJ1-2,ASSLSTGYGYT
.,TRBV28,TRBJ2-7,ASSLVRRDEQY
.,TRBV20-1,TRBJ2-7,SAQDGALVEQY
.,TRBV27,TRBJ1-2,ASSLTHISTYGYT
TRBD2,TRBV28,TRBJ2-7,ASSQTSGRYYEQY
TRBD2,TRBV2,TRBJ2-6,ASSISGVMSDGANVLT
.,TRBV27,TRBJ2-2,ASSLGSYTGELF
TRBD1,TRBV6-5,TRBJ2-7,ASSYSAGGAYEQY
.,TRBV5-1,TRBJ1-1,ASIPSIGARNTEAF
.,TRBV12-3/TRBV12-4,TRBJ2-7,ASSWVGSPIEEQY
.,TRBV3-1,TRBJ1-5,ASSEQGGSNQPQH
.,TRBV7-9,TRBJ1-5,ASSLGTPNHQPQH
TRBD1,TRBV19,TRBJ1-5,ASLDRGQWQPQH
.,TRBV6-5,TRBJ1-5,ASRYVQGDQPQH
TRBD1,TRBV20-1,TRBJ1-2,SAREGQLLGYGYT
TRBD2,TRBV12-3/TRBV12-4,TRBJ2-5,ASSARGLAGVRTQY
TRBD1,TRBV12-3/TRBV12-4,TRBJ1-2,ASSPGQDYYGYT
.,TRBV14,TRBJ1-3,ASKQEGATIY
.,TRBV6-5,TRBJ2-2,ASSYSLGGTGELF
.,TRBV20-1,TRBJ2-5,SASFQEETQY
TRBD1,TRBV2,TRBJ2-5,ASRGQGTLQETQY
TRBD1,TRBV10-3,TRBJ1-2,AIRGQGYGYT
.,TRBV14,TRBJ2-7,ASSQDLSSYEQY
.,TRBV15,TRBJ2-5,ATSGYRSETQY
.,TRBV20-1,TRBJ2-7,SASQSYEQY
.,TRBV28,TRBJ2-7,ASSSSRSLSYEQY
TRBD1,TRBV20-1,TRBJ1-2,SARDSGQARGYT
.,TRBV6-1,TRBJ1-1,ASSGDGGYTEAF
.,TRBV6-2/TRBV6-3,TRBJ2-2,ASSDYANTGELF
.,TRBV11-2,TRBJ2-6,ASSLQYTYSGANVLT
.,TRBV19,TRBJ1-5,AISRVGGNQPQH
.,TRBV20-1,TRBJ2-7,SARDGHQRPYEQY
TRBD1,TRBV25-1,TRBJ2-3,ASSDGETGGTDTQY
TRBD2,TRBV12-3/TRBV12-4,TRBJ2-7,ASSPSSGRIYEQY
.,TRBV7-9,TRBJ1-1,ASSPQVGREAF
.,TRBV4-1,TRBJ1-2,ASSQGGDYGYT
.,TRBV7-9,TRBJ2-2,ASSFSSENTGELF
.,TRBV12-3/TRBV12-4,TRBJ1-1,ASRLGRRDTEAF
.,TRBV14,TRBJ1-2,ASSQGSSGTHYGYT
.,TRBV5-1,TRBJ1-1,ASSVLPNTEAF
.,TRBV28,TRBJ1-3,ASNLEDSGNTIY
.,TRBV27,TRBJ1-5,ASSIRGGSPNQPHVWH
.,TRBV4-1,TRBJ2-7,ASSQEVQGQYEQY
TRBD2,TRBV7-2,TRBJ2-7,ASTSGTSGRDEQY
TRBD1,TRBV6-1,TRBJ2-7,ASVRDRVSYEQY